This is a list of T cell receptor beta chains from one sample in a study of T cell responses to AZD1222 COVID-19 vaccine. The protocol was immunoSEQ multiplex PCR, while the TCRdb copy is restricted to in-frame clones and leaves out a portion. The sample contains 150,000 to 200,000 clones, 85% to 90% of which appear only once. Source: peripheral blood, taken on day 0 of AZD1222 vaccination. Every receptor here comes from an adult in good health. CDR3s include the opening cysteine and the closing phenylalanine or tryptophan. D genes are given only for firm matches. Expanded clones are given a class, and other clones once, few, many or no size at all.

.,TRBJ1-5,.,TRBV6-5,15,CASRSMGASNQPQHF,TGTGCCAGCCGGTCGATGGGTGCGAGCAATCAGCCCCAGCATTTT
.,TRBJ1-1,.,TRBV18,12,CASSPSGNEAFF,TGTGCCAGCTCACCATCAGGGAATGAAGCTTTCTTT
.,TRBJ2-2,.,TRBV28,16,CASSGATQDFTGELFF,TGTGCCAGCAGTGGGGCCACACAAGATTTTACCGGGGAGCTGTTTTTT
.,TRBJ1-5,.,TRBV9,16,CASSDTGVSGNQPQHF,TGTGCCAGCAGTGATACGGGAGTTTCAGGCAATCAGCCCCAGCATTTT
.,TRBJ1-2,TRBD1,TRBV7-2,15,CASSLGNRGFYGYTF,TGTGCCAGCAGCTTGGGAAACAGGGGGTTCTATGGCTACACCTTC
.,TRBJ1-3,.,TRBV29-1,14,CSVAGWGSGNTIYF,TGCAGCGTTGCGGGTTGGGGCTCTGGAAACACCATATATTTT
once,TRBJ2-1,.,TRBV28,15,CASSSTGPRNNEQFF,TGTGCCAGCAGTTCCACGGGACCCCGAAACAATGAGCAGTTCTTC
.,TRBJ1-6,TRBD1,TRBV4-1,17,CASSQDSRGLGGSPLHF,TGCGCCAGCAGCCAAGATTCCAGGGGGCTCGGAGGATCACCCCTCCACTTT
.,TRBJ1-4,TRBD1,TRBV9,17,CASSGGQTVATNEKLFF,TGTGCCAGCAGCGGGGGACAGACAGTTGCAACTAATGAAAAACTGTTTTTT
few,TRBJ1-2,.,TRBV2,13,CASSERGPYGYTF,TGTGCCAGCAGTGAAAGGGGCCCCTATGGCTACACCTTC
few,TRBJ1-4,TRBD1,TRBV15,16,CATSRDQGATNEKLFF,TGTGCCACCAGCAGAGATCAGGGGGCAACTAATGAAAAACTGTTTTTT
.,TRBJ2-5,TRBD2,TRBV7-2,14,CASMLLAGKETQYF,TGTGCCAGCATGCTACTAGCGGGGAAAGAGACCCAGTACTTC
.,TRBJ2-2,TRBD2,TRBV3-1/TRBV3-2,18,CASSQGLAGGTNTGELFF,TGTGCCAGCAGCCAAGGTCTAGCGGGGGGTACGAACACCGGGGAGCTGTTTTTT
few,TRBJ1-1,.,TRBV5-6,14,CASSSPKGSTEAFF,TGTGCCAGCAGCTCACCTAAGGGGAGCACTGAAGCTTTCTTT
few,TRBJ1-5,.,TRBV4-1,13,CASSQGGPEPQHF,TGCGCCAGCAGCCAAGGGGGCCCCGAGCCCCAGCATTTT
few,TRBJ2-5,.,TRBV29-1,14,CSVVQQGRQETQYF,TGCAGCGTTGTACAGCAAGGGCGCCAAGAGACCCAGTACTTC
.,TRBJ2-7,TRBD1,TRBV5-1,14,CASSWTGTRGEQYF,TGCGCCAGCAGCTGGACAGGGACGCGAGGCGAGCAGTACTTC
.,TRBJ1-4,.,TRBV7-2,16,CASSVFSLGPNEKLFF,TGTGCCAGCAGCGTCTTCTCCCTGGGGCCTAATGAAAAACTGTTTTTT
once,TRBJ2-7,.,TRBV3-1/TRBV3-2,15,CASSPPRLTRDEQYF,TGTGCCAGCAGCCCTCCTAGGCTTACACGGGACGAGCAGTACTTC
.,TRBJ2-1,.,TRBV12-5,16,CASGPGGLSSYNEQFF,TGTGCTAGTGGTCCGGGTGGTCTGAGCTCCTACAATGAGCAGTTCTTC
.,TRBJ1-4,.,TRBV9,15,CASSMGPSWGEKLFF,TGTGCCAGCAGCATGGGCCCTTCTTGGGGAGAAAAACTGTTTTTT
.,TRBJ1-6,TRBD1,TRBV6-6,14,CASRGDSDNSPLHF,TGTGCCAGCAGGGGGGACAGTGATAATTCACCCCTCCACTTT
.,TRBJ1-5,TRBD1,TRBV6-6,16,CASSYPTGYSNQPQHF,TGTGCCAGCAGTTACCCGACAGGGTATAGCAATCAGCCCCAGCATTTT
.,TRBJ2-7,.,TRBV28,15,CASSPRQAYPVEQYF,TGTGCCAGCAGTCCTAGACAGGCTTATCCGGTCGAGCAGTACTTC
.,TRBJ1-6,.,TRBV5-1,15,CASSPGGGGKRTLHF,TGCGCCAGCAGCCCCGGAGGGGGGGGAAAGCGGACCCTCCACTTT
.,TRBJ1-4,TRBD1,TRBV19,14,CASSIGQGYEKLFF,TGTGCCAGTAGTATCGGACAGGGATATGAAAAACTGTTTTTT
few,TRBJ2-7,.,TRBV5-1,14,CASSLGQEPYEQYF,TGCGCCAGCAGCTTGGGACAGGAGCCCTACGAGCAGTACTTC
.,TRBJ2-3,TRBD1,TRBV2,13,CASKGQPTDTQYF,TGTGCCAGCAAGGGACAGCCCACAGATACGCAGTATTTT
.,TRBJ1-2,TRBD1,TRBV6-5,14,CASKKTGAGYGYTF,TGTGCCAGCAAAAAAACAGGGGCCGGCTATGGCTACACCTTC
.,TRBJ2-3,.,TRBV30,13,CAWSVRGTDTQYF,TGTGCCTGGAGTGTACGCGGCACAGATACGCAGTATTTT
.,TRBJ1-3,.,TRBV30,11,CAWTDRRSIYF,TGTGCCTGGACTGATAGAAGATCAATATATTTT
.,TRBJ2-3,TRBD2,TRBV19,15,CASSISGRAADTQYF,TGTGCCAGTAGTATAAGCGGGAGGGCCGCAGATACGCAGTATTTT
once,TRBJ2-7,.,TRBV30,11,CAWSTGTVQYF,TGTGCCTGGAGTACCGGGACTGTGCAGTACTTC
.,TRBJ2-5,TRBD2,TRBV5-8,15,CASSWRGGRIETQYF,TGTGCCAGCAGCTGGCGGGGGGGCCGGATTGAGACCCAGTACTTC
.,TRBJ1-2,.,TRBV6-5,15,CASSYVTGRGYGYTF,TGTGCCAGCAGTTACGTAACAGGAAGAGGGTATGGCTACACCTTC
.,TRBJ1-6,.,TRBV3-1/TRBV3-2,15,CASSLRGQRNSPLHF,TGTGCCAGCAGCTTACGGGGGCAGCGAAATTCACCCCTCCACTTT
.,TRBJ2-5,.,TRBV4-1,20,CASSHPPRGTGEADQETQYF,TGCGCCAGCAGCCACCCCCCCCGCGGGACTGGCGAGGCAGACCAAGAGACCCAGTACTTC
.,TRBJ1-1,.,TRBV7-2,14,CASSFTRGNTEAFF,TGTGCCAGCAGCTTTACTCGGGGGAACACTGAAGCTTTCTTT
.,TRBJ1-4,TRBD1,TRBV28,15,CASSAPGQGGEKLFF,TGTGCCAGCAGCGCACCGGGACAGGGAGGCGAAAAACTGTTTTTT
.,TRBJ2-1,.,TRBV19,15,CASTQRRRAENEQFF,TGTGCCAGTACACAGCGGCGGAGGGCCGAGAATGAGCAGTTCTTC
.,TRBJ1-5,.,TRBV18,16,CASSPQTGGGNQPQHF,TGTGCCAGCTCACCCCAAACAGGAGGGGGCAATCAGCCCCAGCATTTT
once,TRBJ2-3,TRBD2,TRBV7-3,13,CASSLSGIDTQYF,TGTGCCAGCAGCCTTAGCGGGATAGATACGCAGTATTTT
.,TRBJ2-7,.,TRBV28,15,CASRLGGTGNYEQYF,TGTGCCAGCAGGCTAGGAGGAACGGGCAATTACGAGCAGTACTTC
.,TRBJ1-2,.,TRBV29-1,17,CSVAGRRERQGNYGYTF,TGCAGCGTCGCCGGGAGGAGAGAAAGGCAGGGGAACTATGGCTACACCTTC
.,TRBJ1-1,.,TRBV3-1/TRBV3-2,17,CASSQDSGTGWNTEAFF,TGTGCCAGCAGCCAAGACTCCGGGACCGGGTGGAACACTGAAGCTTTCTTT
.,TRBJ2-2,.,TRBV14,17,CASSQDKRRAGTGELFF,TGTGCCAGCAGCCAAGATAAGAGGAGGGCCGGGACCGGGGAGCTGTTTTTT
once,TRBJ1-2,TRBD1,TRBV27,16,CASSPSGQGSGGGYTF,TGTGCCAGCAGCCCTTCAGGACAGGGCTCGGGGGGCGGCTACACCTTC
.,TRBJ1-2,.,TRBV11-2,14,CASRLPGRSYGYTF,TGTGCCAGCAGGTTACCGGGACGATCCTATGGCTACACCTTC
.,TRBJ2-3,.,TRBV5-6,12,CASSLDLDTQYF,TGTGCCAGCAGCCTGGACTTAGATACGCAGTATTTT
.,TRBJ1-4,.,TRBV19,14,CASSTGTVNEKLFF,TGTGCCAGTAGCACCGGGACCGTTAATGAAAAACTGTTTTTT
few,TRBJ2-5,.,TRBV30,18,CAWSRRGDQRRFQETQYF,TGTGCCTGGAGTAGGAGGGGGGATCAGCGGAGGTTCCAGGAGACCCAGTACTTC